The next 19 T cell receptor beta chains were all read from a single sample in a study of cytomegalovirus exposure and HLA in healthy donors. 60 Vbeta and 13 Jbeta primers were used in PCR. Here immunoSEQ multiplex PCR was the method, and the copy in TCRdb shows in-frame clones only, minus some. The repertoire has about 150,000 clones, more than 75% of them found once; the top ten carry 5.6%. The sequenced material came from PBMCs. The receptors shown here come from a woman aged 40 to 50 in good health and CMV-seropositive.

This clone showed up just once. This chain uses TRBV6-6 with TRBJ1-2, with a tentative D call TRBD1 (6 bases). The CDR3 spans 12 residues. Germline V gives CDR1 MNHNY, CDR2 SVGAGI (reference sequence). V was trimmed by 4 bases and J by 7 bases, leaving 10 bases between them. The CDR3 reads CASSFNRVGYTF. CDR3 nucleotide sequence: TGTGCCAGCAGTTTCAACAGGGTTGGCTACACCTTC.

The chain combines TRBV5-1 with TRBJ1-1; D might be TRBD1 (5 bases). V was shortened by 0 bases and J by 1 base, with 13 bases between the two germline ends. CDR1 and CDR2 from the germline V gene are SGHRS and YFSETQ. The CDR3 contains 16 residues. For the CDR3, the DNA is TGCGCCAGCAGCTTGGCCGCGGGGACGGGGAACACTGAAGCTTTCTTT. It specifies CASSLAAGTGNTEAFF.

This chain connects TRBV5-1 to TRBJ1-5; D is unclear. V was clipped by 0 bases and J by 4 bases, with 11 bases between them. Germline CDR1 reads SGHRS; CDR2 reads YFSETQ. The CDR3 contains 15 residues. The CDR3 sequence: CASSLGAAPNQPQHF. CDR3 coding DNA: TGCGCCAGCAGCTTGGGGGCAGCCCCTAATCAGCCCCAGCATTTT.

CDR3 sequence: CASSPRLADRGTSTDTQYF. DNA for the CDR3: TGTGCCAGCTCACCACGACTAGCGGACCGAGGGACCTCCACAGATACGCAGTATTTT. The chain carries TRBV18 and TRBJ2-3, with TRBD2 identical over 9 bases. Germline CDR1 is KGHSH and CDR2 is LQKENI. The CDR3 runs to 19 residues. Unmatched junction bases numbered 13, after V lost 1 base and J lost 2 bases.

This sequence joins TRBV10-2 and TRBJ2-1, with TRBD2 matching 8 bases. The germline V gene encodes CDR1 WSHSY and CDR2 SAAADI. V was clipped by 0 bases and J by 6 bases; unmatched bases: 4. The CDR3 is made up of 15 amino acids. The DNA for the CDR3 is TGCGCCAGCAGTGAGTCGAGGCTAGCGGGCAATGAGCAGTTCTTC. Translated: CASSESRLAGNEQFF.

This clone has only a few counts. The chain couples TRBV7-9 to TRBJ2-1, with D possibly matching TRBD2 (5 bases). CDR1 and CDR2 (germline): SEHNR, FQNEAQ (reference sequence). The CDR3 runs to 14 residues. V shed 5 bases and J shed 1 base, with 9 bases lying between them. CDR3 sequence: CASSQAVSYNEQFF. The CDR3 coding sequence is TGTGCCAGCAGCCAAGCGGTTTCCTACAATGAGCAGTTCTTC.

The chain couples TRBV14 to TRBJ2-3; 13 nucleotides line up with TRBD2. The CDR3 runs to 18 residues. V was pared by 0 bases and J by 4 bases, with 7 bases of the junction left unmatched. Looked up from germline, CDR1 is SGHDN and CDR2 is FVKESK. The CDR3 region is CASSQDGLAGVFADTQYF. DNA for the CDR3: TGTGCCAGCAGCCAAGACGGACTAGCGGGAGTGTTCGCAGATACGCAGTATTTT.

This chain links TRBV27 with TRBJ2-3; 8 bases align to TRBD1. The CDR3 has 14 amino acids. The V gene end was trimmed by 7 bases and the J gene end by 2 bases; junction bases not matched to a gene: 5. CDR1 is MNHEY, CDR2 SMNVEV, per germline (reference sequence). Here the CDR3 DNA reads TGTGCCAGCACAGACAGGGGTAACACAGATACGCAGTATTTT. This codes for CASTDRGNTDTQYF.

The table lists this clone with a few counts. The J gene is TRBJ2-5, the V gene TRBV9; 9 nucleotides align to TRBD2. Germline loops: CDR1 SGDLS, CDR2 YYNGEE. CDR3 length: 14 residues. J gave up 5 bases and V 3 bases, and 5 bases lay outside the gene matches. For the CDR3, the DNA is TGTGCCAGCAGCGGAGCGGGAGGTCAGGAGACCCAGTACTTC. Residues: CASSGAGGQETQYF. Full variable domain (remainder filled in from reference TRBV9 and TRBJ2-5): DSGVTQTPKHLITATGQRVTLRCSPRSGDLSVYWYQQSLDQGLQFLIQYYNGEERAKGNILERFSAQQFPDLHSELNLSSLELGDSALYFCASSGAGGQETQYFGPGTRLLVL.

This chain uses TRBV15 with TRBJ1-4; the match to TRBD1 covers 7 bases. The germline V gene encodes CDR1 LNHNV and CDR2 YYDKDF (reference sequence). The V segment lost 0 bases and the J segment 8 bases; nucleotides outside the gene matches: 9. The CDR3 is 16 amino acids. The CDR3 DNA follows: TGTGCCACCAGCAGAGATCTAAGGGGGCCAGGAGAAAAACTGTTTTTT. Translating gives CATSRDLRGPGEKLFF.

The chain uses TRBV5-4 and TRBJ2-5; 13 bases are shared with TRBD2. The germline CDR1 and CDR2 sequences are SGHNT and YYREEE (reference sequence). The trim removed 9 bases at V and 4 bases at J, leaving 6 bases unmatched. The CDR3 covers 14 residues. The CDR3 spells CATGRLAGGETQYF. The CDR3 region has the DNA TGTGCCACGGGCCGACTAGCGGGAGGAGAGACCCAGTACTTC. Drawing the rest from reference TRBV5-4 and TRBJ2-5, the complete variable domain is ETGVTQSPTHLIKTRGQQVTLRCSSQSGHNTVSWYQQALGQGPQFIFQYYREEENGRGNFPPRFSGLQFPNYSSELNVNALELDDSALYLCATGRLAGGETQYFGPGTRLLVL.

The chain uses TRBV30 and TRBJ1-2; 10 positions match TRBD1. V gave up 3 bases and J gave up 6 bases; unmatched junction bases: 10. The CDR3 consists of 15 residues. Germline CDR1 reads GTSNPN; CDR2 reads SVGIG (reference sequence). For the CDR3, the DNA is TGTGCCTGGAGCGTTAGACAGGGGGCCGTGGATGGCTACACCTTC. Translation: CAWSVRQGAVDGYTF.

The CDR3 DNA reads as TGTGCCAGCAGCGGTAAGACAGGGGGGATCACAGATACGCAGTATTTT. Its protein is CASSGKTGGITDTQYF. This rearrangement joins TRBV5-6 to TRBJ2-3; 9 nucleotides agree with TRBD1. The CDR3 is 16 amino acids. Germline V gene sequence: CDR1 SGHDT, CDR2 YYEEEE. Trimming took 4 bases from V and 2 from J; bases not matched to a gene: 8.

This chain links TRBV11-2 with TRBJ2-3; maybe TRBD2 (5 bases). The V and J ends lost 2 bases and 0 bases respectively, with 6 bases between them. CDR1 is SGHAT, CDR2 FQNNGV, per germline. The CDR3 covers 14 residues. CDR3 in amino acids: CASSLTGSTDTQYF. In nucleotides, the CDR3 is TGTGCCAGCAGCTTAACGGGAAGCACAGATACGCAGTATTTT.

The genes are TRBV7-3 and TRBJ2-2; TRBD1 matches at 8 bases. Trimming at V came to 6 bases and at J to 4 bases, leaving 7 bases not matched to a gene. Germline CDR1 and CDR2: SGHTA and FQGTGA. The CDR3 length is 15 residues. CDR3 sequence (DNA): TGTGCCAGCAGTTCCAGGGGGCCAACCACCGGGGAGCTGTTTTTT. Amino acid sequence: CASSSRGPTTGELFF.

This clone was observed once. The rearrangement links TRBV30 to TRBJ2-7; 7 bases fit TRBD1. J lost 3 bases, V lost 0 bases, and 5 bases had no gene match. Germline lookup yields CDR1 GTSNPN and CDR2 SVGIG (reference sequence). This CDR3 has 14 residues. The DNA of the CDR3 is TGTGCCTGGAGTGTAGAGGGACAGCTCTACGAGCAGTACTTC. Amino acid sequence: CAWSVEGQLYEQYF.

This chain uses TRBV5-1 with TRBJ1-1; D might be TRBD1 (6 bases). The CDR3 is 20 amino acids. V was cut by 3 bases and J by 5 bases, with 32 bases left in between. Per germline, CDR1 SGHRS and CDR2 YFSETQ. The DNA for the CDR3 is TGCGCCAGCAGCTATTGGAGCTATTCCCGGGACACACAACTGGGGACTGAAGCTTTCTTT. Protein: CASSYWSYSRDTQLGTEAFF.

This clone was recorded once. This rearrangement joins TRBV2 to TRBJ2-5; D call uncertain. This CDR3 contains 11 residues. Germline-derived CDR1 and CDR2 are SNHLY and FYNNEI. V was trimmed by 3 bases and J by 5 bases, leaving 4 bases between them. The CDR3: CASSEAETQYF. The DNA of the CDR3 is TGTGCCAGCAGTGAGGCCGAGACCCAGTACTTC.

This clone was seen a few times. This rearrangement joins TRBV25-1 to TRBJ2-7; D uncertain. Deletions cut 3 bases from V and 1 base from J, with 10 bases between. Germline V lookup: CDR1 MGHDK, CDR2 SYGVNS. The CDR3 runs to 14 residues. This CDR3 reads CASSDWQSSYEQYF. CDR3 bases: TGTGCCAGCAGTGATTGGCAAAGTTCCTACGAGCAGTACTTC.